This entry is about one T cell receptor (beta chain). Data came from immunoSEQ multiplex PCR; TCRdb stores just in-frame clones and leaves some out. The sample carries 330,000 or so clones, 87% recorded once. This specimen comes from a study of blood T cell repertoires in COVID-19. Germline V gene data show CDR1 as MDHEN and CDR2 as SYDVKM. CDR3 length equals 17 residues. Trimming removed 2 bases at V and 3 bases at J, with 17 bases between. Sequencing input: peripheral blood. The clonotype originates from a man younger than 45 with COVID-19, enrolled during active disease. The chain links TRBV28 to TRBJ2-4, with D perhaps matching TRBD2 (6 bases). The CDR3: CASSLGWGAEGKNIQYF. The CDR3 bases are TGTGCCAGCAGTTTAGGTTGGGGCGCGGAGGGCAAAAACATTCAGTACTTC.